Below, one T cell receptor beta chain is given with its context. This CDR3 comprises 13 residues. The V and J ends lost 6 bases and 4 bases respectively, with 12 bases between them. CDR1 is MDHEN, CDR2 SYDVKM, per germline. The data derive from a study of blood T cell repertoires in COVID-19. For the study at large: Sources were T cells, B-cell-depleted T cells, or PBMCs; the material itself was cDNA or gDNA.

Profiled with immunoSEQ multiplex PCR; TCRdb holds only in-frame clones, not every one. This sample has roughly 150,000 clones, with around 88% found just once. The chain has TRBV28 and TRBJ1-1; TRBD1 is a possible D gene (6 bases). Sequenced: peripheral blood. The TCR comes from a human donor in a cohort sampled during active COVID-19. The CDR3: CASSPRGGTEAFF. CDR3 nucleotides: TGTGCCAGCAGCCCCAGGGGTGGCACTGAAGCTTTCTTT.